What follows are 23 T cell receptor beta chains derived from one specimen sequenced in a study of blood T cell repertoires in COVID-19. Method: immunoSEQ multiplex PCR; TCRdb's copy keeps in-frame clones and lacks some. Of 290,000 or so clones in the sample, roughly 90% were seen once. The sequencing input was PBMCs or T cells enriched from blood (not recorded which). The origin of the receptors is a woman between 18 and 30 years old with acute COVID-19.

The chain couples TRBV19 to TRBJ1-1; a weak D match, TRBD1 (5 bases). The germline CDR1 and CDR2 sequences are LNHDA and SQIVND (reference sequence). The CDR3 is 13 amino acids. The V end was cut by 4 bases, the J end by 10 bases, with 16 bases between. The CDR3, as DNA: TGTGCCAGTAGTACCATTTCGGGGGTTGCAGCTTTCTTT. This gives the protein CASSTISGVAAFF.

This chain links TRBV5-6 with TRBJ1-2, with D uncertain. Trimming removed 0 bases from V and 8 bases from J, with 20 bases in between. Germline V CDR1 and CDR2: SGHDT, YYEEEE. The CDR3 spans 16 residues. In DNA form, the CDR3 reads TGTGCCAGCAGCTTGGTGGCAGGCCTCACCTTTGGGGGCTACACCTTC. It codes for CASSLVAGLTFGGYTF.

The chain joins TRBV2 to TRBJ2-7, with TRBD2 matching over 10 bases. After removal of 4 bases from V and 2 bases from J, the junction contained 2 bases not matched to a gene. Germline CDR1 reads SNHLY; CDR2 reads FYNNEI. This CDR3 is built from 14 residues. The CDR3 loop is CASSVSGRAYEQYF. CDR3 DNA: TGTGCCAGCAGTGTAAGCGGGAGGGCCTACGAGCAGTACTTC. Together with reference TRBV2 and TRBJ2-7, the CDR3 gives the full variable domain: EPEVTQTPSHQVTQMGQEVILRCVPISNHLYFYWYRQILGQKVEFLVSFYNNEISEKSEIFDDQFSVERPDGSNFTLKIRSTKLEDSAMYFCASSVSGRAYEQYFGPGTRLTVT.

The chain is built from TRBV24-1 and TRBJ2-3; 10 bases line up with TRBD2. The germline V gene has CDR1 KGHDR and CDR2 SFDVKD. CDR3 length equals 17 residues. V lost 9 bases, J lost 2 bases, and 13 bases stayed unmatched. This chain's CDR3 is CATSPLGLAGDTDTQYF. Written as DNA, the CDR3 is TGTGCCACCTCCCCATTGGGCCTAGCGGGAGACACAGATACGCAGTATTTT.

The J gene is TRBJ2-7, the V gene TRBV6-1, with 7 bases fitting TRBD1. Trimming took 1 base from V and 1 from J; bases not matched to a gene: 7. In germline, CDR1 is MNHNS, CDR2 SASEGT. The CDR3 has 16 residues. CDR3 in amino acids: CASSEGPPGQSYEQYF. CDR3 sequence (DNA): TGTGCCAGCAGTGAAGGGCCCCCGGGACAGTCCTACGAGCAGTACTTC.

This clone was counted only a few times. Within the sample, other DNA sequences also encode this same CDR3. V gene TRBV24-1 combines with J gene TRBJ2-7; 9 bases match TRBD2. This CDR3 is 15 amino acids long. Germline lookup yields CDR1 KGHDR and CDR2 SFDVKD. The V and J ends lost 12 bases and 2 bases, in that order; junction bases with no gene match: 13. CDR3 DNA sequence: TGTGCCGAACCAGTGAGTCTAGCGGGACCCTACGAGCAGTACTTC. Translating gives CAEPVSLAGPYEQYF.

This clone was recorded only once. The rearrangement links TRBV3-1 (or the pseudogene TRBV3-2) to TRBJ1-3; 7 bases fit TRBD1. The germline V gene has CDR1 LGHDT and CDR2 YNNKEL (reference sequence). The junction had 4 bases not matched to a gene; V was cut back by 0 bases and J by 2 bases. This CDR3 region has 16 residues. The CDR3, as DNA: TGTGCCAGCAGCCAAGAATACAGGGGCCCTGGAAACACCATATATTTT. Amino acid sequence: CASSQEYRGPGNTIYF.

The chain carries TRBV19 and TRBJ1-4; no clear D. This CDR3 spans 14 amino acids. V was trimmed by 4 bases and J by 8 bases, leaving 14 bases between them. In germline, CDR1 is LNHDA, CDR2 SQIVND (reference sequence). The CDR3 bases are TGTGCCAGTAGTAGTTTTGTGTATGGCGAAAAACTGTTTTTT. This gives the protein CASSSFVYGEKLFF.

This clone has ten or more counts. This CDR3 is also generated by other DNA sequences in the sample. The chain employs TRBV28 and TRBJ2-7; TRBD2 agrees at 11 bases. Per the germline V gene, CDR1 is MDHEN and CDR2 is SYDVKM. CDR3 length: 15 residues. V trimming: 4 bases; J trimming: 1 base; junction bases outside the gene matches: 3. The CDR3 DNA reads as TGTGCCAGCAGTTCCTTAGCGGGAGGGTCCTACGAGCAGTACTTC. This sequence encodes CASSSLAGGSYEQYF.

The V and J genes are TRBV19 and TRBJ2-3, with unresolved D. This CDR3 region has 11 residues. The V end lost 7 bases, the J end lost 6 bases, and 8 bases lay between the germline ends. The germline gives CDR1 LNHDA, CDR2 SQIVND (reference sequence). The CDR3 protein is CASTLYDTQYF. CDR3 sequence (DNA): TGTGCCAGTACCTTATATGATACGCAGTATTTT.

V and J are TRBV14 and TRBJ2-3, with D perhaps TRBD1 (5 bases). V gave up 6 bases and J gave up 14 bases, with 21 bases separating them. CDR3 length: 13 residues. The germline gives CDR1 SGHDN, CDR2 FVKESK. The CDR3 nucleotides are TGTGCCAGCAGTCCGCTTGGGGCACTCACGGCGTATTTT. Amino acid sequence: CASSPLGALTAYF.

The chain combines TRBV6-5 with TRBJ1-2, with D unresolved. This CDR3 is built from 13 residues. Deletions cut 0 bases from V and 4 bases from J, with 6 bases between. Per germline, CDR1 MNHEY and CDR2 SVGAGI. The chain's CDR3 is CASSYSHSYGYTF. The CDR3 region has the DNA TGTGCCAGCAGTTACTCGCACAGCTATGGCTACACCTTC.

V and J are TRBV2 and TRBJ2-1; 12 bases fit TRBD2. The germline V gene has CDR1 SNHLY and CDR2 FYNNEI. V lost 8 bases to trimming and J lost 7 bases; unmatched junction nucleotides: 6. This CDR3 has 14 amino acids. CDR3 sequence (DNA): TGTGCCAGCTTCTGGACTAGCGGGAAAAATGAGCAGTTCTTC. It translates to CASFWTSGKNEQFF.

The J gene is TRBJ2-2, the V gene TRBV15, with 8 bases matching TRBD1. This CDR3 comprises 18 residues. Trimming took 1 base from V and 2 from J; bases not matched to a gene: 9. Germline CDR1 is LNHNV and CDR2 is YYDKDF (reference sequence). The CDR3 nucleotides read TGTGCCACCAGCAGAGTGATGGGACAGGTGGTTAACACCGGGGAGCTGTTTTTT. This sequence encodes CATSRVMGQVVNTGELFF.

This clone was seen a single time. The V and J genes are TRBV28 and TRBJ1-1; a weak D match, TRBD1 (5 bases). From germline, CDR1 is MDHEN and CDR2 SYDVKM. Trimming took 1 base from V and 5 from J, leaving 11 bases between them. CDR3 length: 14 residues. The CDR3 loop reads CASSLYPQGTEAFF. CDR3 nucleotide sequence: TGTGCCAGCAGTTTATACCCCCAGGGAACTGAAGCTTTCTTT. Full variable domain (remainder filled in from reference TRBV28 and TRBJ1-1): DVKVTQSSRYLVKRTGEKVFLECVQDMDHENMFWYRQDPGLGLRLIYFSYDVKMKEKGDIPEGYSVSREKKERFSLILESASTNQTSMYLCASSLYPQGTEAFFGQGTRLTVV.

The chain recombines TRBV5-1 with TRBJ2-3, with 7 bases identical to TRBD2. The CDR3 has 15 amino acids. V dropped 0 bases and J dropped 4; count of bases not matched to a gene: 5. Germline V gene lookup returns CDR1 SGHRS and CDR2 YFSETQ. The CDR3 sequence is CASSLEREVADTQYF. CDR3 DNA sequence: TGCGCCAGCAGCTTGGAGCGGGAAGTCGCAGATACGCAGTATTTT.

The chain links TRBV10-2 to TRBJ2-7; D remains ambiguous. V was trimmed by 3 bases and J by 0 bases, leaving 6 bases between them. Looked up from germline, CDR1 is WSHSY and CDR2 is SAAADI. This CDR3 contains 13 residues. CDR3 amino acids: CASSDESSYEQYF. CDR3 nucleotides: TGCGCCAGCAGTGATGAGAGCTCCTACGAGCAGTACTTC.

CDR3 loop: CASSFVRGRTGELFF. CDR3 DNA sequence: TGTGCCAGCAGCTTTGTCAGGGGGCGTACCGGGGAGCTGTTTTTT. The V call is TRBV11-2, the J call TRBJ2-2, with TRBD1 matching over 8 bases. Germline V gene data show CDR1 as SGHAT and CDR2 as FQNNGV. The CDR3 sequence is 15 residues long. Trimming took 3 bases from V and 5 from J; bases not matched to a gene: 5.

This clone showed up just once. This sequence joins TRBV19 and TRBJ2-3, with 7 bases that match TRBD1. The CDR3 has 14 residues. CDR1 and CDR2 (germline): LNHDA, SQIVND (reference sequence). Germline trimming cut 9 bases from V and 0 bases from J; bases unmatched to any gene: 6. CDR3 DNA: TGTGCCAGCGAGACAGGGACGAGCACAGATACGCAGTATTTT. Translating gives CASETGTSTDTQYF.

V and J are TRBV19 and TRBJ2-1; 9 nucleotides agree with TRBD2. The junction had 18 bases not matched to a gene; V was cut back by 1 base and J by 5 bases. The CDR3 sequence is 20 residues long. Germline V lookup: CDR1 LNHDA, CDR2 SQIVND (reference sequence). In DNA, the CDR3 is TGTGCCAGTAGTATAGCATTCGGGGTAGCGGGGGTCCGTAGACACAATGAGCAGTTCTTC. It is translated as CASSIAFGVAGVRRHNEQFF.

The V and J genes are TRBV24-1 and TRBJ1-2, with D possibly matching TRBD1 (6 bases). The CDR3 has 14 residues. V lost 9 bases and J lost 3, with 16 bases in between. Germline loops: CDR1 KGHDR, CDR2 SFDVKD. Written as DNA, the CDR3 is TGTGCCACCCAGGACAGCGCTAAGGACTATGGCTACACCTTC. It encodes CATQDSAKDYGYTF.

The J gene is TRBJ2-5, the V gene TRBV25-1, with D unclear. Looked up from germline, CDR1 is MGHDK and CDR2 is SYGVNS. The CDR3 runs to 12 residues. The ends were cut back, 1 base at V and 4 bases at J, with 4 bases in the middle. The CDR3 is CASSESRETQYF. As DNA, the CDR3 is TGTGCCAGCAGTGAATCCAGAGAGACCCAGTACTTC. The whole variable domain, remainder taken from reference TRBV25-1 and TRBJ2-5, is EADIYQTPRYLVIGTGKKITLECSQTMGHDKMYWYQQDPGMELHLIHYSYGVNSTEKGDLSSESTVSRIRTEHFPLTLESARPSHTSQYLCASSESRETQYFGPGTRLLVL.

The rearrangement joins TRBV27 to TRBJ1-1; D call uncertain. CDR1 and CDR2 from the germline V gene are MNHEY and SMNVEV (reference sequence). Trimming removed 3 bases at V and 0 bases at J, with 8 bases between. The CDR3 sequence is 14 residues long. The CDR3: CASSFRGLNTEAFF. In nucleotides, the CDR3 is TGTGCCAGCAGTTTTCGCGGCCTGAACACTGAAGCTTTCTTT.